The rows below give T cell receptor beta chains drawn from one sample of a study of cytomegalovirus exposure and HLA in healthy donors. The assay was immunoSEQ multiplex PCR, and TCRdb's table has in-frame clones only and misses some. Of about 100,000 clones listed, 60% to 80% were seen once; the top ten hold 4.5% to 5%. The sample was PBMCs. These receptors were collected from a woman younger than 30 in good health and CMV-seropositive. Both conserved end residues are part of each CDR3. D genes are given only for firm matches. Clone size is not always given. Where it is, it says once, few, many or a class for expanded clones.

v_call	j_call	d_call	clone_size	cdr3_aa	cdr3_nt
TRBV7-2	TRBJ2-1	.	.	CASSLGATEYNEQFF	TGTGCCAGCAGCTTAGGGGCTACCGAATACAATGAGCAGTTCTTC
TRBV5-1	TRBJ2-7	TRBD1	few	CASSPTGGAYEQYF	TGCGCCAGCAGCCCGACAGGGGGCGCGTACGAGCAGTACTTC
TRBV9	TRBJ2-1	.	.	CASSVGRGEQFF	TGTGCCAGCAGCGTAGGGCGGGGTGAGCAGTTCTTC
TRBV9	TRBJ2-3	TRBD2	.	CASSLRGEFVDTQYF	TGTGCCAGCAGCCTCCGGGGGGAATTTGTGGATACGCAGTATTTT
TRBV5-6	TRBJ2-7	.	once	CASSFPGGSEQYF	TGTGCCAGCAGCTTCCCCGGGGGTTCTGAGCAGTACTTC
TRBV29-1	TRBJ2-1	TRBD1	.	CSVEAGTGSYNEQFF	TGCAGCGTTGAGGCCGGGACAGGGTCCTACAATGAGCAGTTCTTC
TRBV29-1	TRBJ2-1	.	.	CSVEDPNEQFF	TGCAGCGTTGAAGATCCAAATGAGCAGTTCTTC
TRBV2	TRBJ1-2	.	.	CASSETGVANYGYTF	TGTGCCAGCAGTGAAACGGGGGTTGCTAACTATGGCTACACCTTC
TRBV9	TRBJ2-3	TRBD2	.	CASSAPGLPTQYF	TGTGCCAGCAGCGCGCCGGGACTACCTACGCAGTATTTT
TRBV30	TRBJ2-2	TRBD1	.	CAWGQENTGELFF	TGTGCCTGGGGACAGGAGAACACCGGGGAGCTGTTTTTT
TRBV7-9	TRBJ1-1	.	.	CASSLDSVEAFF	TGTGCCAGCAGCCTCGACAGCGTTGAAGCTTTCTTT
TRBV7-9	TRBJ2-7	.	.	CSSSPGGPEQYF	TGTTCCAGCAGCCCCGGAGGGCCCGAGCAGTACTTC
TRBV28	TRBJ1-2	TRBD1	.	CASSPFRTGQGYGYTF	TGTGCCAGCAGTCCGTTCCGGACAGGGCAGGGCTATGGCTACACCTTC
TRBV28	TRBJ2-1	.	.	CASTHPQDFYNEQFF	TGTGCCAGCACCCACCCGCAGGACTTTTACAATGAGCAGTTCTTC
TRBV30	TRBJ2-5	.	once	CAWSRRTKETQYF	TGTGCCTGGAGCCGAAGGACTAAAGAGACCCAGTACTTC
TRBV9	TRBJ2-5	TRBD1	.	CASSPDRGRETQYF	TGTGCCAGCAGCCCCGACAGGGGGCGTGAGACCCAGTACTTC
TRBV5-4	TRBJ2-5	.	.	CASSLGATTEETQYF	TGTGCCAGCAGCTTGGGAGCTACCACTGAAGAGACCCAGTACTTC
TRBV7-3	TRBJ2-1	.	.	CASTPSGDTHEQFF	TGTGCCAGCACCCCCAGCGGGGACACCCATGAGCAGTTCTTC
TRBV7-8	TRBJ1-5	TRBD1	.	CASSTDRGQPQHF	TGTGCCAGCAGCACGGACAGGGGCCAGCCCCAGCATTTT
TRBV6-1	TRBJ1-1	TRBD1	.	CASRDRAGEAFF	TGTGCCAGCCGGGACAGGGCCGGTGAAGCTTTCTTT
TRBV5-4	TRBJ2-7	TRBD2	.	CASSLGLAGGLEQYF	TGTGCCAGCAGCTTGGGACTAGCGGGAGGGCTCGAGCAGTACTTC
TRBV10-3	TRBJ2-3	.	.	CAISPLPSTDTQYF	TGTGCCATCAGTCCCCTCCCTAGCACAGATACGCAGTATTTT
TRBV7-3	TRBJ1-2	TRBD1	.	CASSIGPGQGAGYTF	TGTGCCAGCAGCATCGGGCCGGGACAGGGGGCGGGCTACACCTTC
TRBV5-1	TRBJ2-7	.	.	CASSSVGRSSYEQYF	TGCGCCAGCAGCTCGGTGGGGCGGAGCTCCTACGAGCAGTACTTC
TRBV4-3	TRBJ1-4	.	.	CASSQVGGVNEKLFF	TGCGCCAGCAGCCAAGTAGGAGGGGTTAATGAAAAACTGTTTTTT
TRBV6-1	TRBJ1-2	.	.	CASSEREQGFGYTF	TGTGCCAGCAGTGAAAGGGAGCAGGGGTTTGGCTACACCTTC
TRBV7-8	TRBJ2-7	TRBD1	.	CASSLDGTGGIEQYF	TGTGCCAGCAGCTTAGACGGGACAGGGGGCATCGAGCAGTACTTC
TRBV5-1	TRBJ2-1	.	.	CASSLVVVANTYNEQFF	TGCGCCAGCAGCTTGGTTGTTGTAGCCAATACCTACAATGAGCAGTTCTTC
TRBV25-1	TRBJ1-5	TRBD1	.	CASSPGQGASQPQHF	TGTGCCAGCAGCCCGGGACAGGGGGCAAGTCAGCCCCAGCATTTT
TRBV4-1	TRBJ2-5	.	.	CASSQYGLPQETQYF	TGCGCCAGCAGCCAGTATGGACTGCCCCAAGAGACCCAGTACTTC
TRBV2	TRBJ2-3	.	.	CASALGGVRTDTQYF	TGTGCCAGCGCCCTAGGGGGAGTCCGCACAGATACGCAGTATTTT
TRBV4-2	TRBJ1-2	.	.	CASSQDGGSHYGYTF	TGTGCCAGCAGCCAAGATGGGGGGTCCCACTATGGCTACACCTTC
TRBV28	TRBJ1-2	.	.	CASSSGSQNYGYTF	TGTGCCAGCAGTTCCGGGTCCCAAAACTATGGCTACACCTTC
TRBV15	TRBJ1-5	.	.	CATSRDRLNQPQHF	TGTGCCACCAGCAGAGACAGGCTAAATCAGCCCCAGCATTTT
TRBV11-2	TRBJ1-1	TRBD1	.	CASSKLTGANTEAFF	TGTGCCAGCAGCAAATTGACAGGGGCAAACACTGAAGCTTTCTTT